These T cell receptor beta chains were read from a single sample in a study of cytomegalovirus exposure and HLA in healthy donors. Some clones are missing from TCRdb's copy, which holds only in-frame ones; the method was immunoSEQ multiplex PCR. This sample has roughly 120,000 clones, with more than 75% found just once. Material for sequencing was PBMCs. These receptors were obtained from a young woman in good health and CMV-seronegative. The CDR3 runs from the conserved cysteine through the conserved F or W. D genes are given only for firm matches. Part of the rows lack a size; the others show once, few, many or a class for expanded clones.

CDR3 protein	CDR3 DNA	J gene	V gene	D gene	clone size
CAISGTGGKGQPQHF	TGTGCCATCAGTGGGACAGGGGGCAAAGGACAGCCCCAGCATTTT	TRBJ1-5	TRBV10-3	TRBD1	once
CASSQWAEVGGDEDTQYF	TGCGCCAGCAGTCAATGGGCTGAGGTAGGCGGGGACGAAGATACGCAGTATTTT	TRBJ2-3	TRBV23-1	.	.
CATPDRVDYNEQFF	TGTGCCACACCGGACAGGGTGGACTACAATGAGCAGTTCTTC	TRBJ2-1	TRBV15	TRBD1	.
CASSDRDRGTYEQYF	TGTGCCAGCAGTGATCGGGACAGGGGAACCTACGAGCAGTACTTC	TRBJ2-7	TRBV6-1	TRBD1	.
CASSAGGRSEKLFF	TGTGCCAGCAGCGCAGGGGGCAGGAGCGAAAAACTGTTTTTT	TRBJ1-4	TRBV6-5	TRBD1	.
CASSLTSGGSPEQYF	TGCGCCAGCAGCTTGACGAGCGGGGGATCCCCCGAGCAGTACTTC	TRBJ2-7	TRBV5-1	TRBD2	.
CASRQIRGPAEETQYF	TGTGCAAGTCGCCAGATAAGGGGCCCGGCGGAAGAGACCCAGTACTTC	TRBJ2-5	TRBV12-2	.	once
CASRLPGQGAPYEQYF	TGCGCCAGCAGGCTTCCGGGACAGGGGGCGCCTTACGAGCAGTACTTC	TRBJ2-7	TRBV5-1	TRBD1	.
CASRLAGARNEQFF	TGTGCCAGCAGGCTAGCGGGGGCCAGGAATGAGCAGTTCTTC	TRBJ2-1	TRBV7-9	TRBD2	.
CASSLGDRSSVNGEAFF	TGTGCCAGCAGCTTAGGGGACAGGAGTTCGGTTAACGGTGAAGCTTTCTTT	TRBJ1-1	TRBV11-3	TRBD1	.
CASSPRTGGNTEAFF	TGTGCCAGCAGCCCCCGGACAGGGGGCAACACTGAAGCTTTCTTT	TRBJ1-1	TRBV7-9	TRBD1	.